The T cell receptor (beta chain) described here comes from a study of cytomegalovirus exposure and HLA in healthy donors. Study context: Drawn from HLA-typed donors, 80 million to 95 million unique TCRs were held in an early data release.

The study, taken as a whole, reports: As a later analysis showed, several of the most significant clusters appeared to be linked to common viral pathogens.

To note about this clone: The antigen remains unidentified.

PCR amplification relied on 60 Vbeta primers (plus 13 Jbeta primers). Clones were sequenced by immunoSEQ multiplex PCR, and TCRdb holds only the in-frame ones, with some missing. The repertoire table contains about 140,000 clones. The material sequenced was PBMCs. The TCR sequence derives from a male donor in good health and CMV-seronegative.

CDR3 sequence (DNA): TGCGCCAGCAGCTCCTCGGGTAGCCCGAACACCGGGGAGCTGTTTTTT. Translating gives CASSSSGSPNTGELFF. The chain carries TRBV5-1 and TRBJ2-2; D remains ambiguous. Germline-derived CDR1 and CDR2 are SGHRS and YFSETQ. V was clipped by 3 bases and J by 0 bases, with 12 bases between them. The CDR3 loop spans 16 amino acids. The variable domain in full, completed from reference TRBV5-1 and TRBJ2-2, reads KAGVTQTPRYLIKTRGQQVTLSCSPISGHRSVSWYQQTPGQGLQFLFEYFSETQRNKGNFPGRFSGRQFSNSRSEMNVSTLELGDSALYLCASSSSGSPNTGELFFGEGSRLTVL.